The clone carrying this T cell receptor beta chain was seen ten or more times. Its antigen remains unidentified. As the CDR3 is not closed by the conserved phenylalanine or tryptophan, this likely results from a read error. Before thyroid surgery, none of the patients had received any treatment. In the authors' workflow: Clinicopathological groups of papillary thyroid cancer showed CDR3 differences that were used to build a distant-metastasis classifier. TCRdb re-clonotyped the PCR reads via MiXCR. These V and J calls are TCRdb output, not the study's own analysis. The sample contains about 93,000 clones, more than 9.5% of which appear only once. The sample originates from a study of metastatic and nonmetastatic thyroid tumors. The wider study: Across blood and tumor or nodule tissue, repertoires from malignant and benign thyroid patients were compared with one another. Study-level results: It was reported that TCR beta diversity was significantly higher in malignant thyroid tumors than benign nodules, in blood and tumor.

This CDR3 has 14 residues. CDR1 MNHNS and CDR2 SASEGT come from the germline V gene. V trimming: 6 bases; J trimming: 5 bases; junction bases outside the gene matches: 9. This chain joins TRBV6-1 and TRBJ1-1; 7 nucleotides align to TRBD1. Sequenced: blood. The clonotype was recovered from a female donor with papillary thyroid cancer or a benign thyroid nodule (not recorded which). Some clones in this sample may be carry-over from other donors' samples. The CDR3 sequence: CASRHDRVGTEAFS. The CDR3 nucleotides are TGTGCCAGCAGACACGACAGGGTAGGAACTGAAGCTTTCTCT.